This entry describes one TCR beta chain. The antigen is unknown. The sample is drawn from a study of T cell responses to AZD1222 COVID-19 vaccine. Broader study findings: A rise in Spike-specific TCR breadth and depth followed two AZD1222 doses.

The repertoire was sequenced with immunoSEQ multiplex PCR; TCRdb's copy has only in-frame clones and lacks some. The sample has about 110,000 clones; under 95% are singletons. This TCR was recovered from an adult in good health. The material sequenced was peripheral blood, taken on day 0 of AZD1222 vaccination.

This CDR3 is CASSSTPVGEQYF. CDR3 nucleotides: TGTGCCAGCAGCTCGACGCCGGTTGGGGAGCAGTACTTC. This chain links TRBV11-3 with TRBJ2-7; no clear D gene. V shed 4 bases and J shed 7 bases, with 14 bases lying between them. From germline, CDR1 is SGHNT and CDR2 YENEEA. The CDR3 totals 13 residues.